The 7 T cell receptor beta chains below were found in one sample sequenced in a study of blood T cell repertoires in COVID-19. Produced via immunoSEQ multiplex PCR; TCRdb's table is partial and in-frame only. The sample yields about 300,000 clones, under 90% seen once. The specimen was PBMCs or T cells enriched from blood (not recorded which). The receptors shown here come from a man aged 30 to 45 who had recovered from COVID-19.

As regards this clone: Other DNA sequences within the sample encode an identical CDR3. This chain uses TRBV7-2 with TRBJ2-1; weak D call: TRBD1 (5 bases). The CDR3 is made up of 14 amino acids. V was clipped by 0 bases and J by 7 bases, with 10 bases between them. CDR1 and CDR2 (germline): SGHTA, FQGNSA. The chain's CDR3 is CASSLAPGYNEQFF. CDR3 nucleotide sequence: TGTGCCAGCAGCTTAGCGCCAGGGTATAATGAGCAGTTCTTC.

This CDR3 reads CASSPTGGGNYGYTF. In nucleotides, the CDR3 is TGTGCCAGCAGTCCGACAGGGGGCGGGAACTATGGCTACACCTTC. The genes are TRBV27 and TRBJ1-2; 10 bases fit TRBD1. The CDR3 consists of 15 residues. Trimming took 5 bases from V and 2 from J; bases not matched to a gene: 5. Germline-derived CDR1 and CDR2 are MNHEY and SMNVEV (reference sequence).

The chain employs TRBV4-1 and TRBJ2-4, with 8 nucleotides matching TRBD2. CDR1 is MGHRA, CDR2 YSYEKL, per germline. V lost 4 bases, J lost 6 bases, and 14 bases stayed unmatched. The CDR3 runs 17 residues. CDR3 protein: CASSPGLVPVQGNIQYF. As DNA, the CDR3 is TGCGCCAGCAGCCCGGGACTAGTTCCTGTTCAAGGAAACATTCAGTACTTC.

This clone has just one count. The V and J genes are TRBV2 and TRBJ1-2; 9 bases agree with TRBD1. The CDR3 spans 12 residues. V lost 6 bases, J lost 9 bases, and 5 bases stayed unmatched. The germline V gene has CDR1 SNHLY and CDR2 FYNNEI. The chain's CDR3 is CASRIQGASYTF. The CDR3 DNA reads as TGTGCCAGCAGAATACAGGGGGCGAGCTACACCTTC.

This sequence joins TRBV7-9 and TRBJ2-7; a weak D match, TRBD1 (6 bases). The CDR3 spans 13 residues. Germline CDR1 is SEHNR and CDR2 is FQNEAQ (reference sequence). Trimming cost V 5 bases and J 3 bases, with 11 bases left between them. The CDR3 protein is CASSPQGYYEQYF. The CDR3, as DNA: TGTGCCAGCAGCCCCCAGGGGTACTACGAGCAGTACTTC.

CDR3 in amino acids: CASSYSRGANYGYTF. CDR3 nucleotides: TGTGCCAGCAGTTACAGCCGGGGAGCAAACTATGGCTACACCTTC. The V gene is TRBV6-5, the J gene TRBJ1-2; D uncertain. This CDR3 spans 15 amino acids. Germline CDR1 and CDR2: MNHEY and SVGAGI. Deletions cut 2 bases from V and 2 bases from J, with 12 bases between.

This sequence joins TRBV6-6 and TRBJ2-7; D ambiguous. The CDR3 runs to 13 residues. V lost 0 bases and J 4 bases, leaving 7 bases between the germline ends. CDR1 and CDR2 (germline): MNHNY, SVGAGI (reference sequence). This CDR3 is CASSYSMAYEQYF. In nucleotides, the CDR3 is TGTGCCAGCAGTTACTCGATGGCATACGAGCAGTACTTC.